A single sample gave rise to the 13 T cell receptor beta chains below, sequenced in a study of identical twins. In TCRdb, the 5' RACE reads were re-called with MiXCR into one record per CDR3 protein. The sample consists of about 530,000 distinct CDR3 sequences, 20% to 25% of them appearing once. These data were also filed under a second study, of yellow fever vaccine responses in identical twins.

Sample: CD4+ T cells sorted from blood. The receptors were gathered from a woman aged 18-29 years in good health.

This clonotype was observed a few times. This chain links TRBV6-6 with TRBJ1-1; a weak D match, TRBD1 (5 bases). Per the germline V gene, CDR1 is MNHNY and CDR2 is SVGAGI (reference sequence). V shed 2 bases and J shed 6 bases, with 10 bases lying between them. The CDR3 extends over 13 amino acids. The CDR3 bases are TGTGCCAGCAGTTACCTTGGGGGGTCTGAAGCTTTCTTT. Translating it yields CASSYLGGSEAFF.

The V and J genes are TRBV9 and TRBJ1-2; weak D call: TRBD1 (6 bases). Germline V CDR1 and CDR2: SGDLS, YYNGEE. The CDR3 spans 15 residues. Trimming stripped 3 bases from V and 5 bases from J, with 17 bases between. Here the CDR3 reads CASSARGNSRYGYTF. CDR3 nucleotide sequence: TGTGCCAGCAGCGCGAGGGGGAATTCCCGGTATGGCTACACCTTC.

The genes are TRBV20-1 and TRBJ2-7; 7 bases match TRBD2. Germline V gives CDR1 DFQATT, CDR2 SNEGSKA (reference sequence). The CDR3 loop spans 13 amino acids. The V and J ends lost 0 bases and 3 bases, in that order; junction bases with no gene match: 2. As DNA, the CDR3 is TGCAGTGCTAGAGATGAGCGGGGCTACGAGCAGTACTTC. Protein product: CSARDERGYEQYF.

The table lists this clonotype with a few counts. The gene calls are TRBV10-3 and TRBJ2-5, with a weak D call TRBD1 (5 bases). V gave up 6 bases and J gave up 5 bases, with 13 bases separating them. The germline CDR1 and CDR2 sequences are ENHRY and SYGVKD. The length of the CDR3 is 13 residues. The DNA for the CDR3 is TGTGCCATCAGGCAGGGCCCCCGGGAGACCCAGTACTTC. As protein: CAIRQGPRETQYF.

This chain uses TRBV11-2 with TRBJ2-5, with D perhaps matching TRBD2 (5 bases). Germline V lookup: CDR1 SGHAT, CDR2 FQNNGV. The CDR3 is 18 amino acids. Between the trimmed V and J ends, which lost 2 bases and 7 bases, there was a span of 26 bases. The CDR3 here is CASSLISAPGRWEWTQYF. Here the CDR3 DNA reads TGTGCCAGCAGCTTAATTTCCGCGCCGGGCCGGTGGGAGTGGACCCAGTACTTC. The variable domain in full, completed from reference TRBV11-2 and TRBJ2-5, reads EAGVAQSPRYKIIEKRQSVAFWCNPISGHATLYWYQQILGQGPKLLIQFQNNGVVDDSQLPKDRFSAERLKGVDSTLKIQPAKLEDSAVYLCASSLISAPGRWEWTQYFGPGTRLLVL.

This chain joins TRBV11-2 and TRBJ2-7; 9 positions match TRBD2. The V gene's germline CDR1 is SGHAT and CDR2 FQNNGV. The CDR3 covers 14 residues. V shed 5 bases and J 4 bases; nucleotides not matched to a gene: 6. CDR3 residues: CASSKIAGAYEQYF. The CDR3, as DNA: TGTGCCAGCAGCAAAATAGCGGGAGCTTACGAGCAGTACTTC.

This clonotype was counted ten times or more. The genes are TRBV5-1 and TRBJ2-3; 8 positions match TRBD2. The germline V gene encodes CDR1 SGHRS and CDR2 YFSETQ. Trimming cost V 6 bases and J 3 bases; bases outside gene matches: 12. This CDR3 is 16 amino acids long. The chain's CDR3 is CASTPGSGSGTDTQYF. The CDR3 DNA sequence: TGCGCCAGCACCCCAGGAAGCGGGAGCGGGACAGATACGCAGTATTTT.

This clonotype appeared a few times. CDR3 amino acids: CASSLLQGAAEAFF. The CDR3 DNA follows: TGTGCCAGCAGCTTACTACAGGGGGCGGCTGAAGCTTTCTTT. This chain joins TRBV7-9 and TRBJ1-1; 9 bases line up with TRBD1. CDR3 length: 14 residues. Germline CDR1 reads SEHNR; CDR2 reads FQNEAQ (reference sequence). J lost 6 bases, V lost 2 bases, and 4 bases had no gene match.

This clonotype was seen just once. V and J are TRBV7-2 and TRBJ2-5; 9 bases agree with TRBD2. The V and J ends lost 7 bases and 2 bases, in that order; junction bases with no gene match: 11. The CDR3 totals 16 residues. CDR1 is SGHTA, CDR2 FQGNSA, per germline. The CDR3 coding sequence is TGTGCCAGCAATCTCGACTGGCGGGAGGGTCAAGAGACCCAGTACTTC. This encodes CASNLDWREGQETQYF. Full variable domain (rest looked up from reference TRBV7-2 and TRBJ2-5): GAGVSQSPSNKVTEKGKDVELRCDPISGHTALYWYRQSLGQGLEFLIYFQGNSAPDKSGLPSDRFSAERTGGSVSTLTIQRTQQEDSAVYLCASNLDWREGQETQYFGPGTRLLVL.

Ten or more counts support this clonotype. The chain has TRBV20-1 and TRBJ2-5; 7 bases align to TRBD1. With V trimmed by 5 bases and J by 5 bases, 5 bases remained unmatched. The CDR3 totals 12 residues. Germline V lookup: CDR1 DFQATT, CDR2 SNEGSKA (reference sequence). CDR3 region: CSARQGGETQYF. The CDR3 DNA follows: TGCAGTGCTCGACAGGGTGGCGAGACCCAGTACTTC.

The V gene is TRBV10-3, the J gene TRBJ1-1; D is ambiguous. The germline V gene has CDR1 ENHRY and CDR2 SYGVKD. This CDR3 is built from 13 residues. V lost 7 bases to trimming and J lost 2 bases, with 11 bases between them. Here the CDR3 DNA reads TGTGCCATCAAGGTGAGGAATAACACTGAAGCTTTCTTT. Amino acids: CAIKVRNNTEAFF.

The sample holds a few counts of this clonotype. The chain employs TRBV20-1 and TRBJ2-5; unclear D gene. Germline loops: CDR1 DFQATT, CDR2 SNEGSKA (reference sequence). Trimming stripped 2 bases from V and 5 bases from J, with 15 bases between. This CDR3 contains 14 residues. Here the CDR3 reads CSARRFEKFETQYF. CDR3 nucleotides: TGCAGTGCTAGAAGGTTCGAGAAGTTCGAGACCCAGTACTTC.

The V gene is TRBV5-1, the J gene TRBJ2-5, with D perhaps TRBD2 (5 bases). Per the germline V gene, CDR1 is SGHRS and CDR2 is YFSETQ. Trimming stripped 0 bases from V and 3 bases from J, with 9 bases between. This CDR3 region has 14 residues. The DNA of the CDR3 is TGCGCCAGCAGCTTGGGGTCCGGGAAAGAGACCCAGTACTTC. Translating gives CASSLGSGKETQYF.